This record looks at one T cell receptor beta chain sequence and its context. The data were obtained in a study of blood T cell repertoires in COVID-19. On the study more broadly: In each case, the material was cDNA or gDNA derived from T cells, B-cell-depleted T cells, or PBMCs.

In the original analysis: Estimated nucleated cell counts came from reference gene primer amplification. Generated by immunoSEQ multiplex PCR, the TCRdb table keeps only in-frame clones and is missing some. V and J calls and clone size are given by that table; D and trimming were obtained from the DNA. The sample lists about 260,000 clones; approximately 80% were seen once. The receptor's source is a man in his sixties with acute or convalescent COVID-19. Specimen: peripheral blood.

The chain's CDR3 is CASSQTGQNTEAFF. The CDR3 DNA sequence: TGTGCCAGCAGCCAGACAGGGCAGAACACTGAAGCTTTCTTT. The chain recombines TRBV7-9 with TRBJ1-1; 7 bases align to TRBD1. V shed 5 bases and J 1 base; nucleotides not matched to a gene: 4. Germline V gene sequence: CDR1 SEHNR, CDR2 FQNEAQ (reference sequence). This CDR3 has 14 residues.